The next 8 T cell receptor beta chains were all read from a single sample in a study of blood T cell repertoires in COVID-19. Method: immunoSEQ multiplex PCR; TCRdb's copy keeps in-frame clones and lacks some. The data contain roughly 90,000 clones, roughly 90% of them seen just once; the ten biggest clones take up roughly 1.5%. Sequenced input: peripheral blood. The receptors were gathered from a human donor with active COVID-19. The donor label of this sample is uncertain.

CDR3 sequence (DNA): TGTGCCAGCAGTTACTCGGGGGGAGTGGACTATGGCTACACCTTC. Translating it yields CASSYSGGVDYGYTF. This chain connects TRBV6-5 to TRBJ1-2, with TRBD1 as a possible D gene (5 bases). This CDR3 has 15 residues. Germline values: CDR1 MNHEY, CDR2 SVGAGI. The germline V and J ends were trimmed by 0 bases and 3 bases, with 11 bases remaining between them.

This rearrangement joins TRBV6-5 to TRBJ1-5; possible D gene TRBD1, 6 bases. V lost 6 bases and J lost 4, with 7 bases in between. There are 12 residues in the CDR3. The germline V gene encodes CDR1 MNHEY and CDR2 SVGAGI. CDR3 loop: CASRQGNQPQHF. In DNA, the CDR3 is TGTGCCAGCAGACAGGGAAATCAGCCCCAGCATTTT.

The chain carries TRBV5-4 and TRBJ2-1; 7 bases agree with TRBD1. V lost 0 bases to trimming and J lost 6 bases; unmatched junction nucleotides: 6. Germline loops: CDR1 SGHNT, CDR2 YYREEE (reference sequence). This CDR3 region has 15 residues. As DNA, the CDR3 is TGTGCCAGCAGCTTGGAGGACAGGCGCCCCAATGAGCAGTTCTTC. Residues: CASSLEDRRPNEQFF.

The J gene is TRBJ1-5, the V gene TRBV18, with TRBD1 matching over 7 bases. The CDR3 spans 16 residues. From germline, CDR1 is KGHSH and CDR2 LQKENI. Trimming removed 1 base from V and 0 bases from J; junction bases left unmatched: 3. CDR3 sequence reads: CASSPQRDSSNQPQHF. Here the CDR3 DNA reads TGTGCCAGCTCACCACAAAGGGACAGTAGCAATCAGCCCCAGCATTTT.

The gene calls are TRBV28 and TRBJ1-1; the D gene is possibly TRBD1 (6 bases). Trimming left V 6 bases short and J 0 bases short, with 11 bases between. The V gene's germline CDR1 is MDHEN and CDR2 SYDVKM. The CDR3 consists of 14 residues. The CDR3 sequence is CASRPGHLNTEAFF. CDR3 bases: TGTGCCAGCAGACCGGGACACTTGAACACTGAAGCTTTCTTT. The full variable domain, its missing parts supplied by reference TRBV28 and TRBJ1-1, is DVKVTQSSRYLVKRTGEKVFLECVQDMDHENMFWYRQDPGLGLRLIYFSYDVKMKEKGDIPEGYSVSREKKERFSLILESASTNQTSMYLCASRPGHLNTEAFFGQGTRLTVV.

This CDR3 reads CASSQDRGGNSPLHF. The CDR3 nucleotides read TGTGCCAGCAGCCAGGACAGGGGGGGGAATTCACCCCTCCACTTT. This rearrangement joins TRBV7-9 to TRBJ1-6; the match to TRBD1 covers 10 bases. CDR3 length: 15 residues. The V segment lost 5 bases and the J segment 7 bases; nucleotides outside the gene matches: 5. Germline-derived CDR1 and CDR2 are SEHNR and FQNEAQ (reference sequence).

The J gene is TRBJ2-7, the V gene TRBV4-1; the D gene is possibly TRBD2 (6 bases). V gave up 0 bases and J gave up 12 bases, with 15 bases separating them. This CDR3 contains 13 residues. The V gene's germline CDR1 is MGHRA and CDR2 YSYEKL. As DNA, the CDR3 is TGCGCCAGCAGCCAAGATTTGGCCGGGGGACGGTACTTC. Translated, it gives CASSQDLAGGRYF.

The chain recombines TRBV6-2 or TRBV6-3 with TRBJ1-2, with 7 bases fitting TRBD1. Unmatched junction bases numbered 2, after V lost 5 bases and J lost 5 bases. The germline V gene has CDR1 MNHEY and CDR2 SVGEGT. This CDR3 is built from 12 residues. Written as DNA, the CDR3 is TGTGCCAGCAGTGACAGGGAATATGGCTACACCTTC. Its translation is CASSDREYGYTF.